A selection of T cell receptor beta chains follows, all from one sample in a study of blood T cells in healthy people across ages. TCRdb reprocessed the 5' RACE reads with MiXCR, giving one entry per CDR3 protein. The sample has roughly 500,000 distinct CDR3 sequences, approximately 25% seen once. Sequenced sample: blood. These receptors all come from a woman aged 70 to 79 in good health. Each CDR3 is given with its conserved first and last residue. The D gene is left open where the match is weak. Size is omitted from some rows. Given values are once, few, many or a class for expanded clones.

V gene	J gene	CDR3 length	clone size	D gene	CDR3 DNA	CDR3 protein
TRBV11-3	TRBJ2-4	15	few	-	TGTGCCAGCAGCTTGGCGAGTCTAGCCAAAAACATTCAGTACTTC	CASSLASLAKNIQYF
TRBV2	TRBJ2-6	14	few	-	TGTGCCAGCACTCGCTCGGCGAGGGCCAACGTCCTGACTTTC	CASTRSARANVLTF
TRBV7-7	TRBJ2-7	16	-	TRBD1	TGTGCTAGCAGCTTTCCCGGGACAGGGGGAACCTACGAGCAGTACTTC	CASSFPGTGGTYEQYF
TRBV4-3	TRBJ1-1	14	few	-	TGCGCCAGCAGCCAAGATCCGAGGAACACTGAAGCTTTCTTT	CASSQDPRNTEAFF
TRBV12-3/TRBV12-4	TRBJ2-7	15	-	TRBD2	TGTGCCAGCAGTCCTCTTAGCGGGGGGGCGGACGAGCAGTACTTC	CASSPLSGGADEQYF
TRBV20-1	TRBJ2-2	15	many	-	TGCAGTGCTAGAGACCCCAGGGGCGACACCGGGGAGCTGTTTTTT	CSARDPRGDTGELFF
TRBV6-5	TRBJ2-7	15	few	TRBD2	TGTGCCAGCACCACGGGTGGTAGCGGGGGTCACGAGCAGTACTTC	CASTTGGSGGHEQYF
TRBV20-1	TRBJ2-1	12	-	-	TGCAGTGCCGTCGCCCGGGGGAATGAGCAGTTCTTC	CSAVARGNEQFF
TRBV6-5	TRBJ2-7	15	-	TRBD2	TGTGCCAGCAGACCGAGCGGGGGAAGCTCCTACGAGCAGTACTTC	CASRPSGGSSYEQYF
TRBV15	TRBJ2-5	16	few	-	TGTGCCACCAGCAGAGTTGGAAGGCGGGGACAAGAGACCCAGTACTTC	CATSRVGRRGQETQYF
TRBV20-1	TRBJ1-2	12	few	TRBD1	TGCAGTGCCGGCCACAGGGGTTATGGCTACACCTTC	CSAGHRGYGYTF
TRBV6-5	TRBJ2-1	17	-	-	TGTGCCAGCAGTTACTCGATAGGTGCGGACTACCTTAATGAGCAGTTCTTC	CASSYSIGADYLNEQFF
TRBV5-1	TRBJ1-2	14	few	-	TGCGCCAGCAGCTTGGACCCCTCTAACTATGGCTACACCTTC	CASSLDPSNYGYTF
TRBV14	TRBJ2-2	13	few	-	TGTGCCAGCAGCCATGATCTGATCGGGGAGCTGTTTTTT	CASSHDLIGELFF
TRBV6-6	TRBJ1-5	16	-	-	TGTGCCAGCAGTTCGCATCTAATGCAGGGCAATCAGCCCCAGCATTTT	CASSSHLMQGNQPQHF
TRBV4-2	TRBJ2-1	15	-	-	TGTGCCAGCAGCCGCCGGACGGGGGAGTACAATGAGCAGTTCTTC	CASSRRTGEYNEQFF
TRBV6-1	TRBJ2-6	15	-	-	TGTGCCAGCAGTGAAAGTATCTCTGGGGCCAACGTCCTGACTTTC	CASSESISGANVLTF
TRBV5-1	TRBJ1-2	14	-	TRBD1	TGCGCCAGCAGCTCAAACCCCGACAGGGGCGGCTACACCTTC	CASSSNPDRGGYTF
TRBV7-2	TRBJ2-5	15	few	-	TGTGCCAGCAGCTTATTAGGAGGGCTCCAAGAGACCCAGTACTTC	CASSLLGGLQETQYF
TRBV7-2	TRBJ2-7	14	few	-	TGTGCCAGCAGCTCCCGGGGCAGGGAATACGAGCAGTACTTC	CASSSRGREYEQYF
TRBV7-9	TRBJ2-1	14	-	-	TGTGCCAGCAGCTTAGCGGTCTACCACAATGAGCAGTTCTTC	CASSLAVYHNEQFF
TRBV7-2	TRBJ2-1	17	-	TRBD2	TGTGCCAGCAGCCTACAGGTCCTAGCGGGGGGGACTGGTGAGCAGTTCTTC	CASSLQVLAGGTGEQFF
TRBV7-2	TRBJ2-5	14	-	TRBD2	TGTGCCAGCAGCTTTCAGACTAGCGGGGGAGAGCAGTACTTC	CASSFQTSGGEQYF
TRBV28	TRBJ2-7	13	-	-	TGTGCCAGCAGTTCCCAGGTACCCTACGAGCAGTACTTC	CASSSQVPYEQYF
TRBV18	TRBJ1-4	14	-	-	TGTGCCAGCTCACCCTTGGACAGCGGTGAAAAACTGTTTTTT	CASSPLDSGEKLFF
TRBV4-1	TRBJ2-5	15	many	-	TGCGCCAGCAGCCTAAGTAGGCAGGGAGAGGAGACCCAGTACTTC	CASSLSRQGEETQYF
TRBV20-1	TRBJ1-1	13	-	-	TGCAGTGCTGGGCTGAGAGTGAACACTGAAGCTTTCTTT	CSAGLRVNTEAFF
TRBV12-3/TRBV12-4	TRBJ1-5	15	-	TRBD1	TGTGCCAGCAGAAGGCAGGGGGCGAGCAATCAGCCCCAGCATTTT	CASRRQGASNQPQHF
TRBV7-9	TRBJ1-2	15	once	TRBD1	TGTGCCAGCAACCAAGGGGACAGGGAAGGCTATGGCTACACCTTC	CASNQGDREGYGYTF
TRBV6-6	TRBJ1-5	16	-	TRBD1	TGTGCCAGCAGTTACTTCCCCAGGGGGCTCAATCAGCCCCAGCATTTT	CASSYFPRGLNQPQHF
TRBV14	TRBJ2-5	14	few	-	TGTGCCAGCAGCCAAGACCCGCAAGGAGAGACCCAGTACTTC	CASSQDPQGETQYF
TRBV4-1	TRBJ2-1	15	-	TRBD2	TGCGCCAGCAGCCAAGCTTTGACTAGCGGGGGGGCGGCGTTCTTC	CASSQALTSGGAAFF
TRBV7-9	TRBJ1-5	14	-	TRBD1	TGTGCCAGCAGCTTGACAGGGGCGAGTCAGCCCCAGCATTTT	CASSLTGASQPQHF
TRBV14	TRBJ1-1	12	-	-	TGTGCCAGCAGCGCGGGGTACACTGAAGCTTTCTTT	CASSAGYTEAFF
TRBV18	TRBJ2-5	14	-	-	TGTGCCAGCTCACCGATTTTAGTTGGAGAGACCCAGTACTTC	CASSPILVGETQYF
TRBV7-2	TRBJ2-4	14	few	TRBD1	TGTGCCAGCAGCCTACGACAGGGTGGGAACATTCAGTACTTC	CASSLRQGGNIQYF
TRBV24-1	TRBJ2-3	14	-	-	TGTGCCACCAGTGATTTGCTCGGCACAGATACGCAGTATTTT	CATSDLLGTDTQYF
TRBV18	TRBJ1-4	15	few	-	TGTGCCAGCTCGGGAAGGGACGGATTTAATGAAAAACTGTTTTTT	CASSGRDGFNEKLFF
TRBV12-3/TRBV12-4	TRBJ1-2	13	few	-	TGTGCCAGCAGACAAACAGGGTCTCATGGCTACACCTTC	CASRQTGSHGYTF
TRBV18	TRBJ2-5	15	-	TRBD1	TGTGCCAGCTCACCGGGACAGGGGGTTCTGGAGACCCAGTACTTC	CASSPGQGVLETQYF
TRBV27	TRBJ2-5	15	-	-	TGTGCCAGCAGTATAGGGTCAACCGCGAGGCAGACCCAGTACTTC	CASSIGSTARQTQYF
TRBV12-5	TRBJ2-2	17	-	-	TGTGCTAGTGGTTTGACACCCGGGACCCGTAACACCGGGGAGCTGTTTTTT	CASGLTPGTRNTGELFF
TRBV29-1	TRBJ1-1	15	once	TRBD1	TGCAGCGTCCCAAAAACAGGGGGCATGAACACTGAAGCTTTCTTT	CSVPKTGGMNTEAFF
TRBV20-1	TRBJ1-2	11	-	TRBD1	TGCAGTGCTGCCGGGACAGAGGGCTACACCTTC	CSAAGTEGYTF
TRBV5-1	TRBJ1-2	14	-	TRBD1	TGCGCCAGCAGCCTGCTACAGGGGGCGGGAGGCTACACCTTC	CASSLLQGAGGYTF
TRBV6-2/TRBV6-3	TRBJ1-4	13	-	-	TGTGCCAGCAGGACCTGGACAGAAGAAAAACTGTTTTTT	CASRTWTEEKLFF
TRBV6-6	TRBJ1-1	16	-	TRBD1	TGTGCCAGCAGTTCAGCTATGACAGGGCCGAACACTGAAGCTTTCTTT	CASSSAMTGPNTEAFF
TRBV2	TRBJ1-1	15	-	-	TGTGCCAGCAGTGAATCAGGGGCGCCCTACACTGAAGCTTTCTTT	CASSESGAPYTEAFF
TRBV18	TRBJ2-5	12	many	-	TGTGCCAGCTCACCACCGCGGGAGACCCAGTACTTC	CASSPPRETQYF
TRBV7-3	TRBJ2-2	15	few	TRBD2	TGTGCCAGCAGCTTCGGGACTAGTAGTACCGGGGAGCTGTTTTTT	CASSFGTSSTGELFF
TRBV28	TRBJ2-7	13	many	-	TGTGCCAGCAGTTTCGGGGCGACCTACGAGCAGTACTTC	CASSFGATYEQYF
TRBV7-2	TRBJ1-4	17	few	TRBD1	TGTGCCAGCAGCTTAGGCCCAGGGGGGGGACCTAATGAAAAACTGTTTTTT	CASSLGPGGGPNEKLFF